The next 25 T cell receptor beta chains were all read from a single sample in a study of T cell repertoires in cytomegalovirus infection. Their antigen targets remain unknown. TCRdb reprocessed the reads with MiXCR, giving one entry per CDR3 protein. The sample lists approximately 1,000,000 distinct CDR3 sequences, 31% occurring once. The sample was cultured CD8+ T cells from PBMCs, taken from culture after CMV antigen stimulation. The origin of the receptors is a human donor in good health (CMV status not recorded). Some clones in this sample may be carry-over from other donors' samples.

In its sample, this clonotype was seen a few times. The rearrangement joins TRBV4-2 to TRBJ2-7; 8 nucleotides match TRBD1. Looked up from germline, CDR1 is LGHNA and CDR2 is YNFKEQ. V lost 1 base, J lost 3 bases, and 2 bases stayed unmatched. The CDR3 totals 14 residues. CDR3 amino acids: CASSQGQGNYEQYV. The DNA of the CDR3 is TGTGCCAGCAGCCAAGGACAGGGGAACTACGAGCAGTACGTC.

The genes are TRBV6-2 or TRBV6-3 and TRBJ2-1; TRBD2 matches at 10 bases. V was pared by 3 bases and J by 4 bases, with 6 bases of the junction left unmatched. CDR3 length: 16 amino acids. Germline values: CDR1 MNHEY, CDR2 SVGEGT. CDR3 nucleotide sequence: TGTGCCAGCAGTTATGGGGAACTAGCGGGATACAATGAGCAGTTCTTC. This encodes CASSYGELAGYNEQFF.

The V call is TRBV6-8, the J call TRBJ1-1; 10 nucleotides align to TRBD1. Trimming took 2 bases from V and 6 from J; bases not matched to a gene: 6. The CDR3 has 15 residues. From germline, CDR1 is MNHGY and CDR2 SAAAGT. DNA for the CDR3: TGTGCCAGCAGTTACCGAGGGACAGGGGACGCTGAAGCTTTCTTT. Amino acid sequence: CASSYRGTGDAEAFF.

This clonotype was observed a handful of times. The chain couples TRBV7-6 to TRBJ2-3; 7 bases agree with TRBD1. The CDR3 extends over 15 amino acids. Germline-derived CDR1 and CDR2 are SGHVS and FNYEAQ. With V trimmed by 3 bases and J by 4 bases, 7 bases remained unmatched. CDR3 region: CASSLDRFPPDTQYF. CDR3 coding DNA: TGTGCCAGCAGCTTGGACAGGTTTCCTCCAGATACGCAGTATTTT.

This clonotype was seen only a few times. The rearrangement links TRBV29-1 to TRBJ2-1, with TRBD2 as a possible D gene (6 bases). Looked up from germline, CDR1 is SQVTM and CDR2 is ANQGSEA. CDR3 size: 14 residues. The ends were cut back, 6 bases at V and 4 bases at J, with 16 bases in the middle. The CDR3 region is CSVAPGDPYNEQFF. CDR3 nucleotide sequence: TGCAGCGTCGCTCCGGGAGATCCTTACAATGAGCAGTTCTTC.

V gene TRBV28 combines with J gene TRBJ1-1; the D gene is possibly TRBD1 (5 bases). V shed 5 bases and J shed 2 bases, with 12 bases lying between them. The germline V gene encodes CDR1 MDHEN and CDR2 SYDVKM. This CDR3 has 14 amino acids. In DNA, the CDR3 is TGTGCCAGCAGTCTCCGGGGGATTAACACTGAAGCTTTCTTT. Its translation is CASSLRGINTEAFF.

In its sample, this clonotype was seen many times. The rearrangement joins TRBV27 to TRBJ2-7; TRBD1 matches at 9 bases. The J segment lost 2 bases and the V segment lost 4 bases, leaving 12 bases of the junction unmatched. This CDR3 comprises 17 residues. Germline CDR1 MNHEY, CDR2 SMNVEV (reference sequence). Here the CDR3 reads CASSSSGTGQLTYEQYF. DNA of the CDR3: TGTGCCAGCAGTTCATCCGGGACAGGGCAACTGACCTACGAGCAGTACTTC.

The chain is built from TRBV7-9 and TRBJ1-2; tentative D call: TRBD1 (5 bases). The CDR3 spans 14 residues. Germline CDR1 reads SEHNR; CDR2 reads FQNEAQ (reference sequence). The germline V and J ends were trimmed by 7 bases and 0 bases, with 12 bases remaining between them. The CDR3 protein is CASITGPTNYGYTF. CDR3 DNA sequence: TGTGCCAGCATTACAGGCCCCACTAACTATGGCTACACCTTC.

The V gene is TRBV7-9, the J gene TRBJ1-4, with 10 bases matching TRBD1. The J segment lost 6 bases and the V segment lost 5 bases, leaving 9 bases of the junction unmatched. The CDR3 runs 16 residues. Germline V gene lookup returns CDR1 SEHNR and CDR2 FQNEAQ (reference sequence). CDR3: CASSPTSGTGDEKLFF. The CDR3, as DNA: TGTGCCAGCAGCCCAACATCCGGGACAGGGGATGAAAAACTGTTTTTT.

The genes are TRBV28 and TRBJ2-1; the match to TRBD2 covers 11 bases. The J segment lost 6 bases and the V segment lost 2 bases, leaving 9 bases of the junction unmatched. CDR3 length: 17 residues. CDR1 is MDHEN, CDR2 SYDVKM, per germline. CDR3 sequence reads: CASSLGLAGGAANEQFF. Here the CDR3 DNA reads TGTGCCAGCAGTTTAGGCCTAGCGGGGGGAGCCGCCAATGAGCAGTTCTTC.

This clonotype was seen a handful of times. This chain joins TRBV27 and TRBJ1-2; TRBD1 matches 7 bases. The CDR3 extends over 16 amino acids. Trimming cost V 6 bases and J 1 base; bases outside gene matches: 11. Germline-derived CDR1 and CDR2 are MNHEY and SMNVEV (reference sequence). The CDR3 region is CASSPSAGGVNYGYTF. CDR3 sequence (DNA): TGTGCCAGCAGCCCCTCGGCAGGGGGAGTTAACTATGGCTACACCTTC.

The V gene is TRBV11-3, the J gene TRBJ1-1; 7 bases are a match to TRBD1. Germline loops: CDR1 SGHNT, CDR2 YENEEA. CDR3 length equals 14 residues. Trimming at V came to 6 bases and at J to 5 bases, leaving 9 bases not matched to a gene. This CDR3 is CASSSTGDRTEAFF. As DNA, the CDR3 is TGTGCCAGCAGTTCTACAGGGGATCGTACTGAAGCTTTCTTT. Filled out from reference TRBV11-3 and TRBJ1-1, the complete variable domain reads EAGVVQSPRYKIIEKKQPVAFWCNPISGHNTLYWYLQNLGQGPELLIRYENEEAVDDSQLPKDRFSAERLKGVDSTLKIQPAELGDSAVYLCASSSTGDRTEAFFGQGTRLTVV.

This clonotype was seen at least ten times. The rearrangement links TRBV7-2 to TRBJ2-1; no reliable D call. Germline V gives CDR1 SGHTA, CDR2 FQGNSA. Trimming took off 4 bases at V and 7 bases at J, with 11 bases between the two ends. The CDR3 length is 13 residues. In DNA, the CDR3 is TGTGCCAGCAGCTCACTCGGTAGGAATGAGCAGTTCTTC. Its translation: CASSSLGRNEQFF. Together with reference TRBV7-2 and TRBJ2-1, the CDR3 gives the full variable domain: GAGVSQSPSNKVTEKGKDVELRCDPISGHTALYWYRQSLGQGLEFLIYFQGNSAPDKSGLPSDRFSAERTGGSVSTLTIQRTQQEDSAVYLCASSSLGRNEQFFGPGTRLTVL.

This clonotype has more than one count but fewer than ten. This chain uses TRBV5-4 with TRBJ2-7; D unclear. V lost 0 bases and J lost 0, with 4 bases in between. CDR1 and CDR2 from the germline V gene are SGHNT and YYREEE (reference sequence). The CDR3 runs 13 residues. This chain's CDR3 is CASSLVNSYEQYF. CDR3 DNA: TGTGCCAGCAGCTTGGTCAACTCCTACGAGCAGTACTTC.

CDR3 coding DNA: TGCAGTGCTAGCCGCAGGGGCACAGGGGTCTACAATGAGCAGTTCTTC. Translated: CSASRRGTGVYNEQFF. The genes are TRBV20-1 and TRBJ2-1, with 7 bases fitting TRBD1. V was clipped by 3 bases and J by 3 bases; unmatched bases: 11. Germline-derived CDR1 and CDR2 are DFQATT and SNEGSKA (reference sequence). This CDR3 is built from 16 residues.

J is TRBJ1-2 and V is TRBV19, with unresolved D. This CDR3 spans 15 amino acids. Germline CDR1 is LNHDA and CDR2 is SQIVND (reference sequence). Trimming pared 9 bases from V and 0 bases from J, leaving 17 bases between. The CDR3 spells CASTSPRGTNYGYTF. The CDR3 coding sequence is TGTGCCAGCACCAGCCCCCGGGGAACTAACTATGGCTACACCTTC.

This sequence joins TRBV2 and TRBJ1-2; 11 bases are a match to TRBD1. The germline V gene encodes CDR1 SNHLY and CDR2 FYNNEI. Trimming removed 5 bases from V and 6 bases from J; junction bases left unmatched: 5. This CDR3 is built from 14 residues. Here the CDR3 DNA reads TGTGCCAGCAGTCATGGACAGGGGGCAAATGGCTACACCTTC. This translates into CASSHGQGANGYTF.

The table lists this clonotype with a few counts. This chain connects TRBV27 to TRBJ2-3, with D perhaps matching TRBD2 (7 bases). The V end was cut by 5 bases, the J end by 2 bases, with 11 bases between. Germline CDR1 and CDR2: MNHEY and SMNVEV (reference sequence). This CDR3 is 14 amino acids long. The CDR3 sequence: CASSRGGITDTQYF. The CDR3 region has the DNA TGTGCCAGCAGTAGGGGGGGGATCACAGATACGCAGTATTTT.

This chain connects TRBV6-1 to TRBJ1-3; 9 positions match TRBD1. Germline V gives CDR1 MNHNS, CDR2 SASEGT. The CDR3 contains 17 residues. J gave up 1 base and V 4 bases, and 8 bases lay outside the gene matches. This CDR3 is CASSARDREYSGNTIYF. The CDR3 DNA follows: TGTGCCAGCAGTGCCCGGGACAGGGAATATTCTGGAAACACCATATATTTT.

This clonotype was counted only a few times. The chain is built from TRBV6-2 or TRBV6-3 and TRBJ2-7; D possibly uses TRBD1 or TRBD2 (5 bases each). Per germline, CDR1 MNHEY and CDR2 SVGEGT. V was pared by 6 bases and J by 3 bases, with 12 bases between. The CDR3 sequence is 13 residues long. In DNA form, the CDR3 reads TGTGCCAGCAGCCGGGACGGAGTCTACGAGCAGTACGTC. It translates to CASSRDGVYEQYV.

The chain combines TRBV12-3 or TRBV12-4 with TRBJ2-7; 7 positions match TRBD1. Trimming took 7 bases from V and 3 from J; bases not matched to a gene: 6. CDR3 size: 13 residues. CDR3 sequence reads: CASTRDSLYEQYF. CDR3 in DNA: TGTGCCAGCACCCGGGACAGCCTCTACGAGCAGTACTTC.

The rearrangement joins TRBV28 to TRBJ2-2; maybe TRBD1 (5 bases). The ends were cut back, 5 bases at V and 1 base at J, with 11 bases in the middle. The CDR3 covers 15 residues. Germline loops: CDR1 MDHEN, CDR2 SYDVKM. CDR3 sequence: CASSISGQNTGELFF. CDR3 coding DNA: TGTGCCAGCAGTATCTCAGGGCAGAACACCGGGGAGCTGTTTTTT. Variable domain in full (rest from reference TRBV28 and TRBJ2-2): DVKVTQSSRYLVKRTGEKVFLECVQDMDHENMFWYRQDPGLGLRLIYFSYDVKMKEKGDIPEGYSVSREKKERFSLILESASTNQTSMYLCASSISGQNTGELFFGEGSRLTVL.

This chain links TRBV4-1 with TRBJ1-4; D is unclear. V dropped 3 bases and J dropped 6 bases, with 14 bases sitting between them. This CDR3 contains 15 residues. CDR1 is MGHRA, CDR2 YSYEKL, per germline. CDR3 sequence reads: CASSHWQAGDEKLFF. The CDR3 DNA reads TGCGCCAGCAGCCATTGGCAGGCGGGCGATGAAAAACTGTTTTTT.

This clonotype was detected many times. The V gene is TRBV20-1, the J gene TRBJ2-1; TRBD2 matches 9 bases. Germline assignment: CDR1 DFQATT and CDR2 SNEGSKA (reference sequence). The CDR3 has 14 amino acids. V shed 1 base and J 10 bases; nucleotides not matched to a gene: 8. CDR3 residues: CSARAGGGAFEQFF. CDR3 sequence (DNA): TGCAGTGCTAGAGCGGGCGGGGGGGCATTCGAGCAGTTCTTC.

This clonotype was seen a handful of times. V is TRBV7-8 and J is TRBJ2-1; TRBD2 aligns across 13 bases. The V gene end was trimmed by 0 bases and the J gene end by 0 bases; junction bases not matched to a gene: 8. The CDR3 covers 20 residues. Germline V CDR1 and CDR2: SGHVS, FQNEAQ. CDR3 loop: CASSLARGLAGANSYNEQFF. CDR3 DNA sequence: TGTGCCAGCAGCTTAGCGAGAGGACTAGCGGGGGCTAACTCCTACAATGAGCAGTTCTTC.